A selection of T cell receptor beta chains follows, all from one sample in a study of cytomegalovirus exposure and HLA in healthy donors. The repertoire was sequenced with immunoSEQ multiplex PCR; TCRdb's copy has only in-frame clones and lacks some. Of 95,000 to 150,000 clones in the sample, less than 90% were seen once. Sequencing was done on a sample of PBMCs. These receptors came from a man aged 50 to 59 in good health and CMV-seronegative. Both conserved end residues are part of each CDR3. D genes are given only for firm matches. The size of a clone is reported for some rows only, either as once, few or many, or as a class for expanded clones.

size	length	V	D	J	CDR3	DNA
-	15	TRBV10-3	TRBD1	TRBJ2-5	CAISESTGGGETQYF	TGTGCCATCAGTGAGTCGACAGGGGGGGGAGAGACCCAGTACTTC
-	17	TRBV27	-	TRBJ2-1	CASSPLVRPGSYNEQFF	TGTGCCAGCAGTCCCCTAGTCCGACCCGGCTCCTACAATGAGCAGTTCTTC
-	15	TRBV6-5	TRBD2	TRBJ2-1	CASRGGLAGGREQFF	TGTGCCAGCAGAGGGGGACTAGCGGGTGGACGAGAGCAGTTCTTC
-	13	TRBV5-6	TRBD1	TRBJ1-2	CASSGRDSYGYTF	TGTGCCAGCAGCGGCCGGGACAGCTATGGCTACACCTTC
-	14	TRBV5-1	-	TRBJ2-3	CASSTTGYGDTQYF	TGCGCCAGCAGCACCACAGGTTATGGCGATACGCAGTATTTT
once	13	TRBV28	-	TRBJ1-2	CATLPGSEYGYTF	TGTGCCACCTTACCTGGATCGGAGTATGGCTACACCTTC
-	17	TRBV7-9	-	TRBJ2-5	CASSAYWVAGDPETQYF	TGTGCCAGCAGCGCCTACTGGGTAGCAGGGGATCCAGAGACCCAGTACTTC
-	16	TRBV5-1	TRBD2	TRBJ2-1	CASSLGSGLAKNEQFF	TGCGCCAGCAGCTTGGGATCGGGACTAGCTAAGAATGAGCAGTTCTTC
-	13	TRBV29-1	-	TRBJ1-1	CSVEVVRDTEAFF	TGCAGCGTTGAGGTAGTGAGGGACACTGAAGCTTTCTTT
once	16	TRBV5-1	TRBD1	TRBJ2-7	CASSLSATWTGYEQYF	TGCGCCAGCAGCCTAAGCGCTACGTGGACAGGGTACGAGCAGTACTTC
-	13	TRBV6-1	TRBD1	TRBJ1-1	CASIRGEGTEAFF	TGTGCCAGTATCAGGGGGGAAGGGACTGAAGCTTTCTTT
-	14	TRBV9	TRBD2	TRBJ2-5	CASSAPGGGETQYF	TGTGCCAGCAGCGCCCCGGGAGGAGGGGAGACCCAGTACTTC
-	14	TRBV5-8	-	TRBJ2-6	CASNSGWGDWVLTF	TGTGCCAGCAACTCTGGATGGGGGGATTGGGTCCTGACTTTC
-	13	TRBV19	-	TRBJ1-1	CASSESRNTEAFF	TGTGCCAGTAGTGAATCGAGGAACACTGAAGCTTTCTTT
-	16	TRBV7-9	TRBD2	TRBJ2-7	CASSRFGLAGMYEQYF	TGTGCCAGCAGTAGGTTCGGACTAGCGGGGATGTACGAGCAGTACTTC
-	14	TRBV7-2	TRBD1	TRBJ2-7	CASSFWTGENEQYF	TGTGCCAGCAGCTTCTGGACAGGGGAAAACGAGCAGTACTTC
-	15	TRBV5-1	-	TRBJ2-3	CASSLSAAGTDTQYF	TGCGCCAGCAGCTTGTCCGCGGCGGGCACAGATACGCAGTATTTT
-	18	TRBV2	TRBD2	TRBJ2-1	CASSERGLADFSYNEQFF	TGTGCCAGCAGTGAGAGGGGACTAGCGGACTTCTCCTACAATGAGCAGTTCTTC
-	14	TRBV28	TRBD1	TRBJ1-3	CASSRGTAGNTIYF	TGTGCCAGCAGCCGGGGGACAGCTGGAAACACCATATATTTT
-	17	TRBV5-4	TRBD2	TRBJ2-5	CASSSKRGGGIKETQYF	TGTGCCAGCAGCTCGAAGCGGGGGGGCGGGATAAAAGAGACCCAGTACTTC
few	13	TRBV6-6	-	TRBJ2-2	CASSSGPIGELFF	TGTGCCAGCAGTTCGGGTCCCATCGGGGAGCTGTTTTTT
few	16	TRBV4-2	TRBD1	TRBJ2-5	CASSQAVGQGQETQYF	TGTGCCAGCAGCCAAGCAGTAGGACAGGGGCAAGAGACCCAGTACTTC
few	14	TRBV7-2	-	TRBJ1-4	CASSLGGGNEKLFF	TGTGCCAGCAGCTTAGGGGGGGGCAACGAAAAACTGTTTTTT
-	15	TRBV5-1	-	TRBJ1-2	CASSLASRLAYGYTF	TGCGCCAGCAGCTTGGCCTCCAGGCTTGCCTATGGCTACACCTTC